Each of the 9 T cell receptor beta chains below was sequenced from the same sample in a study of blood T cell repertoires in COVID-19. Libraries were prepared by immunoSEQ multiplex PCR; TCRdb keeps only in-frame clonotypes and omits some of them. The data hold about 380,000 clones, with 88% observed a single time. Material for sequencing was PBMCs or T cells enriched from blood (not recorded which). These receptors were obtained from a woman between 18 and 29 years old who had recovered from COVID-19.

The gene calls are TRBV28 and TRBJ1-5, with 10 bases that match TRBD1. This CDR3 comprises 17 residues. Unmatched junction bases numbered 8, after V lost 4 bases and J lost 2 bases. Per the germline V gene, CDR1 is MDHEN and CDR2 is SYDVKM. The CDR3 loop reads CASSSPRTGGGNQPQHF. The CDR3 DNA sequence: TGTGCCAGCAGTTCCCCACGGACAGGGGGAGGCAATCAGCCCCAGCATTTT.

The chain recombines TRBV7-9 with TRBJ1-3, with TRBD1 matching 7 bases. The CDR3 has 14 residues. Per germline, CDR1 SEHNR and CDR2 FQNEAQ (reference sequence). V lost 4 bases and J lost 4; bases outside the gene matches: 4. CDR3 nucleotides: TGTGCCAGCAGCTCGCTGGACAGGGGAAACACCATATATTTT. This gives the protein CASSSLDRGNTIYF.

The chain links TRBV19 to TRBJ2-7, with TRBD1 as a possible D gene (5 bases). The CDR3 is 15 amino acids. The V end was cut by 3 bases, the J end by 0 bases, with 12 bases between. Germline values: CDR1 LNHDA, CDR2 SQIVND (reference sequence). The DNA for the CDR3 is TGTGCCAGTAGTATCGGTGACAGTAGCTCCTACGAGCAGTACTTC. Protein: CASSIGDSSSYEQYF.

The chain couples TRBV2 to TRBJ1-6, with 7 bases fitting TRBD1. Unmatched junction bases numbered 13, after V lost 11 bases and J lost 6 bases. CDR1 and CDR2 from the germline V gene are SNHLY and FYNNEI. CDR3 length equals 15 residues. The CDR3 nucleotides read TGTGCCGGACAGAAGGGGGCAGGGAGTAATTCACCCCTCCACTTT. This encodes CAGQKGAGSNSPLHF.

This sequence joins TRBV6-1 and TRBJ1-5; D is unclear. The V end was cut by 2 bases, the J end by 1 base, with 12 bases between. Germline values: CDR1 MNHNS, CDR2 SASEGT. The CDR3 consists of 16 residues. CDR3 in amino acids: CASSELGEGSNQPQHF. CDR3 nucleotide sequence: TGTGCCAGCAGTGAACTCGGCGAGGGAAGCAATCAGCCCCAGCATTTT.

The rearrangement links TRBV6-5 to TRBJ1-1; D is unclear. Trimming cost V 0 bases and J 0 bases, with 8 bases left between them. The CDR3 consists of 15 residues. The germline V gene has CDR1 MNHEY and CDR2 SVGAGI. CDR3 nucleotides: TGTGCCAGCAGTTACTCGACCGACTTGAACACTGAAGCTTTCTTT. Residues: CASSYSTDLNTEAFF.

The V call is TRBV24-1, the J call TRBJ1-2; 8 bases are a match to TRBD1. J gave up 6 bases and V 4 bases, and 6 bases lay outside the gene matches. This CDR3 spans 14 amino acids. The germline V gene has CDR1 KGHDR and CDR2 SFDVKD. The CDR3 here is CATSDTTGVDGYTF. CDR3 nucleotide sequence: TGTGCCACCAGTGACACGACAGGGGTGGATGGCTACACCTTC.

The chain recombines TRBV14 with TRBJ1-2; TRBD1 is a possible D gene (6 bases). The CDR3 length is 13 residues. Per germline, CDR1 SGHDN and CDR2 FVKESK. V was pared by 4 bases and J by 8 bases, with 14 bases between. CDR3 DNA: TGTGCCAGCAGCCGACACAGGGAAGAGGGCTACACCTTC. Translation gives CASSRHREEGYTF.

The chain combines TRBV6-5 with TRBJ1-2, with D hard to call. CDR3 length: 13 residues. Trimming removed 7 bases at V and 6 bases at J, with 15 bases between. The germline V gene has CDR1 MNHEY and CDR2 SVGAGI. The CDR3 spells CASTGGEWHGYTF. The DNA for the CDR3 is TGTGCCAGCACCGGAGGAGAGTGGCATGGCTACACCTTC.